The rows below give T cell receptor beta chains drawn from one sample of a study of T-cell reconstitution after alpha-beta-depleted transplantation in children. TCRdb re-called the PCR reads through MiXCR, storing one row per CDR3 protein. The repertoire includes about 200,000 distinct CDR3 sequences, approximately 6% of them detected once, and around 4.1% sits in the top ten. The specimen comprised PBMCs, sampled before TCRalphabeta/CD19-depleted stem cell transplant. The receptors stem from a girl under three years old with combined immunodeficiency, due to receive a stem cell transplant. Both conserved end residues are part of each CDR3. The D gene is left open where the match is weak. Some rows mark clone size as missing; the rest say once, few, many or name a class of expanded clone.

d_gene	j_gene	abundance	v_gene	CDR3nt	CDR3aa
TRBD1	TRBJ2-5	NA	TRBV7-9	TGTGCCAGCAGCCCAGGACAGGCCCAAGAGACCCAGTACTTC	CASSPGQAQETQYF
NA	TRBJ2-1	many	TRBV18	TGTGCCAGCTCACCACCGGGCGGGTACAATGAGCAGTTCTTC	CASSPPGGYNEQFF
NA	TRBJ2-4	many	TRBV7-9	TGTGCCAGCAGCTTGAACCATAAAAACATTCAGTACTTC	CASSLNHKNIQYF
NA	TRBJ2-3	many	TRBV28	TGTGCCAGCAGTTTCTCTCCCACAGATACGCAGTATTTT	CASSFSPTDTQYF
NA	TRBJ2-2	many	TRBV29-1	TGCAGCGTGCGGGACTCTGGGGAGCTGTTTTTT	CSVRDSGELFF
TRBD1	TRBJ1-1	many	TRBV7-9	TGTGCCAGCAAGACAGGGGGAAGTACTGAAGCTTTCTTT	CASKTGGSTEAFF
NA	TRBJ2-2	many	TRBV6-2/TRBV6-3	TGTGCCAGTCTACCGGGACCGACGCCCCCCGGGGAGCTGTTTTTT	CASLPGPTPPGELFF
TRBD2	TRBJ2-7	many	TRBV7-3	TGTGCCAGCAGCTTCATCCGACTAGCGGGACATTACGAGCAGTACTTC	CASSFIRLAGHYEQYF
NA	TRBJ2-3	few	TRBV7-9	TGTGCCAGCAGCTTTTACAGTCGCACAGATACGCAGTATTTT	CASSFYSRTDTQYF
TRBD2	TRBJ2-7	few	TRBV19	TGTGCCAGTAGTACCGGACTAGGCGTAAAAGGAAAGCAGTACTTC	CASSTGLGVKGKQYF
TRBD2	TRBJ2-3	many	TRBV15	TGTGCCACCGGGGGGGTAACTACTACAGATACGCAGTATTTT	CATGGVTTTDTQYF
NA	TRBJ2-1	many	TRBV12-3/TRBV12-4	TGTGCCAGCAGTTTCTCCAGGCGGAGCCCCTACAATGAGCAGTTCTTC	CASSFSRRSPYNEQFF
NA	TRBJ2-5	many	TRBV7-2	TGTGCCAGGGGGGGATTGAACCGTGAGACCCAGTACTTC	CARGGLNRETQYF
NA	TRBJ2-2	many	TRBV7-9	TGTGCCAGCAGCTTAGAAGGGTGGACCGGGGAGCTGTTTTTT	CASSLEGWTGELFF
NA	TRBJ2-2	many	TRBV6-5	TGTGCCAGCACGTGGCGCGGGGAGCTGTTTTTT	CASTWRGELFF
NA	TRBJ2-7	many	TRBV7-2	TGTGCCAGCAGCTTCAGCCTCGACTTTGGCGAGCAGTACTTC	CASSFSLDFGEQYF
TRBD1	TRBJ2-2	many	TRBV7-3	TGTGCCAGCAGCTTGTCCCCTCAAACCACTCGGGACAGAAGGACCGGGGAGCTGTTTTTT	CASSLSPQTTRDRRTGELFF
NA	TRBJ2-5	many	TRBV5-1	TGCGCCAGCAGGGGTTGGGTTGAGGGGCAAGAGACCCAGTACTTC	CASRGWVEGQETQYF
NA	TRBJ2-2	few	TRBV3-1	TGTGCCAGCAGCCAAGATTGGGTTGGGCTAGACAACGCCGGGGAGCTGTTTTTT	CASSQDWVGLDNAGELFF
NA	TRBJ1-5	many	TRBV5-5	TGTGCCAGCAGCGTTTTTGCGAACAGGGAACAGCCCCAGCATTTT	CASSVFANREQPQHF
NA	TRBJ2-2	many	TRBV29-1	TGCAGCGTCTGGGACACCGGGGAGCTGTTTTTT	CSVWDTGELFF
NA	TRBJ2-2	many	TRBV18	TGTGCCAGCTCACCAGGAGGATCCGGGGAGCTGTTTTTT	CASSPGGSGELFF
TRBD2	TRBJ2-1	many	TRBV28	TGTGCCAGCAGTGCTGGGACTAGCGGGGGTAATGAGCAGTTCTTC	CASSAGTSGGNEQFF
NA	TRBJ2-6	many	TRBV6-9	TGTGCCAGCGGGGTGCTCTCTGGGGCCAACGTCCTGACTTTC	CASGVLSGANVLTF
TRBD2	TRBJ2-1	many	TRBV3-1	TGTGCCAGCAGTCGCCCGGGACTAGCTAACAATGAGCAGTTCTTC	CASSRPGLANNEQFF
NA	TRBJ2-7	few	TRBV5-1	TGCGCCAGCACCCTGACAGGGAGGTACGAGCAGTACTTC	CASTLTGRYEQYF
NA	TRBJ2-4	many	TRBV29-1	TGCAGCGTTGGGGGTCTAGCCAAAAACATTCAGTACTTC	CSVGGLAKNIQYF
NA	TRBJ2-1	many	TRBV9	TGTGCCAGCAGCGTCTCCGCGTCGAGCTCCTACAATGAGCAGTTCTTC	CASSVSASSSYNEQFF